The 26 T cell receptor beta chains below were found in one sample sequenced in a study of T cells and copy number aberrations in small-cell lung cancer. Libraries were prepared by immunoSEQ multiplex PCR; TCRdb keeps only in-frame clonotypes and omits some of them. The sample contains 500 or so clones, 84% of which appear only once. What was sequenced was tumor tissue. Every receptor here comes from a man between 60 and 70 years old with small cell lung cancer.

The rearrangement joins TRBV11-3 to TRBJ2-3; D perhaps matches TRBD1 (6 bases). Trimming cost V 7 bases and J 0 bases, with 14 bases left between them. Germline values: CDR1 SGHNT, CDR2 YENEEA. This CDR3 is built from 15 residues. CDR3 sequence (DNA): TGTGCCAGCACTCGGGGAACAGGGAGCACAGATACGCAGTATTTT. Amino acid sequence: CASTRGTGSTDTQYF.

This sequence joins TRBV5-1 and TRBJ1-1; D is ambiguous. Germline assignment: CDR1 SGHRS and CDR2 YFSETQ. The CDR3 covers 14 residues. V was pared by 0 bases and J by 0 bases, with 6 bases between. The chain's CDR3 is CASSLGEMNTEAFF. CDR3 coding DNA: TGCGCCAGCAGCTTGGGTGAAATGAACACTGAAGCTTTCTTT.

The rearrangement links TRBV2 to TRBJ1-6; D is ambiguous. This CDR3 region has 17 residues. Germline lookup yields CDR1 SNHLY and CDR2 FYNNEI. V lost 5 bases, J lost 8 bases, and 22 bases lay in between. DNA of the CDR3: TGTGCCAGCAGTAGCACCAGACCGGGTGTATCGGATTCACCCCTCCACTTT. Protein: CASSSTRPGVSDSPLHF.

The rearrangement uses TRBV6-5 and TRBJ2-7; the D gene is possibly TRBD1 (6 bases). The CDR3 runs 10 residues. CDR1 is MNHEY, CDR2 SVGAGI, per germline. The CDR3 spells CASSTDRPNV. CDR3 DNA: TGTGCCAGCAGTACGGACAGACCCAACGTC.

V and J are TRBV6-1 and TRBJ2-5; D is ambiguous. V lost 4 bases and J 0 bases, leaving 6 bases between the germline ends. This CDR3 region has 13 residues. Germline CDR1 and CDR2: MNHNS and SASEGT. DNA of the CDR3: TGTGCCAGCAGTGTGCAGTACCAAGAGACCCAGTACTTC. It codes for CASSVQYQETQYF.

The gene calls are TRBV10-3 and TRBJ1-2; D is ambiguous. CDR3 length: 12 amino acids. Germline V lookup: CDR1 ENHRY, CDR2 SYGVKD. V dropped 11 bases and J dropped 5 bases, with 15 bases sitting between them. The CDR3: CASTPGEYGYTF. CDR3 DNA: TGTGCCTCTACGCCCGGGGAGTATGGCTACACCTTC.

This clone was counted a single time. The V call is TRBV5-6, the J call TRBJ2-6, with unresolved D. Germline-derived CDR1 and CDR2 are SGHDT and YYEEEE. The ends were cut back, 0 bases at V and 2 bases at J, with 9 bases in the middle. CDR3 length: 16 amino acids. The CDR3 DNA reads as TGTGCCAGCAGCTTGGGGCCCACCACTGGGGCCAACGTCCTGACTTTC. Its translation is CASSLGPTTGANVLTF.

This sequence joins TRBV29-1 and TRBJ2-3, with TRBD2 identical over 8 bases. The length of the CDR3 is 15 residues. Germline CDR1 SQVTM, CDR2 ANQGSEA. V dropped 0 bases and J dropped 2; count of bases not matched to a gene: 4. This CDR3 is CSVEDPREVTDTQYF. In nucleotides, the CDR3 is TGCAGCGTTGAAGATCCGCGGGAGGTCACAGATACGCAGTATTTT.

This clone was detected only once. The chain has TRBV10-3 and TRBJ1-1; 9 nucleotides match TRBD1. The ends lost 5 bases at V and 1 base at J; junction bases unmatched: 5. This CDR3 spans 15 amino acids. Germline CDR1 is ENHRY and CDR2 is SYGVKD. The CDR3 loop is CAISQPTGGNTEAFF. The CDR3 DNA reads TGTGCCATCAGTCAGCCGACAGGGGGGAACACTGAAGCTTTCTTT.

The CDR3 sequence is CSVALIRAGPYEQYF. The DNA for the CDR3 is TGCAGCGTCGCCCTAATTCGGGCAGGGCCCTACGAGCAGTACTTC. The V and J genes are TRBV29-1 and TRBJ2-7; weak D call: TRBD1 (5 bases). The CDR3 consists of 15 residues. V was trimmed by 6 bases and J by 2 bases, leaving 20 bases between them. Germline lookup yields CDR1 SQVTM and CDR2 ANQGSEA.

This chain uses TRBV5-8 with TRBJ1-2; 8 bases are shared with TRBD1. Trimming cost V 4 bases and J 5 bases; bases outside gene matches: 13. Germline loops: CDR1 SGHTS, CDR2 YDEGEE. The CDR3 runs to 16 residues. The CDR3 protein is CASSPRDRRLKYGYTF. As DNA, the CDR3 is TGTGCCAGCAGCCCCCGGGACAGGAGGCTGAAATATGGCTACACCTTC.

The chain recombines TRBV10-3 with TRBJ2-2; 7 bases are shared with TRBD2. Trimming cost V 4 bases and J 7 bases; bases outside gene matches: 6. This CDR3 has 14 amino acids. Germline CDR1 and CDR2: ENHRY and SYGVKD. The DNA for the CDR3 is TGTGCCATCAGTGCCAGCGGGGAGGGCGGGGAGCTGTTTTTT. Translation gives CAISASGEGGELFF.

This clone was seen a few times. The chain recombines TRBV4-2 with TRBJ2-7; 8 nucleotides match TRBD1. Germline loops: CDR1 LGHNA, CDR2 YNFKEQ. J was trimmed by 5 bases and V by 4 bases; bases with no gene match: 10. The CDR3 is made up of 15 amino acids. For the CDR3, the DNA is TGTGCCAGCAGCCCACCCGGCCAGGGGGCTAACGAGCAGTACTTC. Amino acid sequence: CASSPPGQGANEQYF.

This clone showed up just a few times. V gene TRBV5-1 combines with J gene TRBJ1-5, with TRBD1 identical over 12 bases. This CDR3 comprises 15 residues. The V gene end was trimmed by 4 bases and the J gene end by 6 bases; junction bases not matched to a gene: 5. Germline CDR1 SGHRS, CDR2 YFSETQ. The CDR3 loop is CASSPGQGALQPQHF. The CDR3 DNA reads TGCGCCAGCAGCCCGGGACAGGGGGCACTTCAGCCCCAGCATTTT.

The rearrangement joins TRBV2 to TRBJ2-7; D is tentatively TRBD1 or TRBD2 (5 bases each). This CDR3 spans 14 amino acids. The germline V gene encodes CDR1 SNHLY and CDR2 FYNNEI. V gave up 7 bases and J gave up 3 bases, with 16 bases separating them. The CDR3 spells CASILGRDLYEQYF. The CDR3 DNA reads as TGTGCCAGCATCCTGGGACGGGACCTCTACGAGCAGTACTTC.

CDR3 DNA: TGCAGTGCTGGGAATCAGCCCCAGCATTTT. This translates into CSAGNQPQHF. The J gene is TRBJ1-5, the V gene TRBV20-1; no reliable D call. CDR1 and CDR2 from the germline V gene are DFQATT and SNEGSKA (reference sequence). V shed 5 bases and J shed 4 bases, with 3 bases lying between them. The CDR3 runs to 10 residues.

The chain couples TRBV19 to TRBJ2-7; D is unclear. The ends were cut back, 6 bases at V and 0 bases at J, with 9 bases in the middle. The CDR3 is 13 residues long. Per germline, CDR1 LNHDA and CDR2 SQIVND (reference sequence). CDR3 nucleotide sequence: TGTGCCAGTAGGGACCTCGTCTCCTACGAGCAGTACTTC. This sequence encodes CASRDLVSYEQYF.

The chain employs TRBV2 and TRBJ2-2; the D is unclear. CDR1 SNHLY and CDR2 FYNNEI come from the germline V gene. The CDR3 extends over 14 amino acids. V was pared by 7 bases and J by 2 bases, with 11 bases between. Written as DNA, the CDR3 is TGTGCCAGCATGGGCAGGAGAAACACCGGGGAGCTGTTTTTT. Protein product: CASMGRRNTGELFF.

In DNA form, the CDR3 reads TGTGCCAGCAGCTTGTTACCGGGGGGACAGGCGGAAGCTTTCTTT. Its translation: CASSLLPGGQAEAFF. This chain connects TRBV5-4 to TRBJ1-1; 8 bases are shared with TRBD1. V trimming: 1 base; J trimming: 8 bases; junction bases outside the gene matches: 10. CDR3 length equals 15 residues. Germline V CDR1 and CDR2: SGHNT, YYREEE (reference sequence). The full variable domain, completed using reference TRBV5-4 and TRBJ1-1, is ETGVTQSPTHLIKTRGQQVTLRCSSQSGHNTVSWYQQALGQGPQFIFQYYREEENGRGNFPPRFSGLQFPNYSSELNVNALELDDSALYLCASSLLPGGQAEAFFGQGTRLTVV.

This chain uses TRBV2 with TRBJ2-1; 9 bases are a match to TRBD2. Germline CDR1 SNHLY, CDR2 FYNNEI. After removal of 6 bases from V and 5 bases from J, the junction contained 2 bases not matched to a gene. The CDR3 covers 13 residues. The CDR3 region has the DNA TGTGCCAGCAGGACTAGCGGAGACAATGAGCAGTTCTTC. Protein product: CASRTSGDNEQFF.

This clone turned up a few times. The chain couples TRBV2 to TRBJ2-5; possibly TRBD2 for D (6 bases). V was cut by 4 bases and J by 5 bases, with 11 bases left in between. This CDR3 comprises 13 residues. Per the germline V gene, CDR1 is SNHLY and CDR2 is FYNNEI. The CDR3 is CASSVSGEETQYF. The CDR3 DNA sequence: TGTGCCAGCAGTGTTAGCGGCGAGGAGACCCAGTACTTC.

This clone has a handful of counts. The CDR3 sequence: CASSLLGGSSTDTQYF. The CDR3 DNA sequence: TGCGCCAGCAGCTTGTTAGGGGGTTCTAGCACAGATACGCAGTATTTT. The chain has TRBV5-1 and TRBJ2-3; D may be TRBD1 (6 bases). V lost 1 base and J lost 0, with 12 bases in between. CDR3 length: 16 residues. Germline CDR1 is SGHRS and CDR2 is YFSETQ.

The CDR3 coding sequence is TGTGCCAGCAGCTTAGGGACTTCGGTAGTCAGTAGGTACGAGCAGTACTTC. Its translation is CASSLGTSVVSRYEQYF. V gene TRBV7-8 combines with J gene TRBJ2-7, with D possibly matching TRBD2 (5 bases). The CDR3 loop spans 17 amino acids. From germline, CDR1 is SGHVS and CDR2 FQNEAQ. Trimming pared 1 base from V and 4 bases from J, leaving 20 bases between. Using reference TRBV7-8 and TRBJ2-7 for the parts outside the CDR3, the full variable domain is GAGVSQSPRYKVAKRGQDVALRCDPISGHVSLFWYQQALGQGPEFLTYFQNEAQLDKSGLPSDRFFAERPEGSVSTLKIQRTQQEDSAVYLCASSLGTSVVSRYEQYFGPGTRLTVT.

Here the CDR3 reads CSVEDQGPIGVQYF. For the CDR3, the DNA is TGCAGCGTTGAAGATCAGGGGCCCATAGGGGTGCAGTACTTC. The V and J genes are TRBV29-1 and TRBJ2-7, with a tentative D call TRBD1 (6 bases). Germline CDR1 reads SQVTM; CDR2 reads ANQGSEA. V lost 0 bases and J lost 9, with 18 bases in between. The CDR3 has 14 residues.

The rearrangement links TRBV30 to TRBJ1-4; the D is unclear. V was cut by 1 base and J by 6 bases, with 15 bases left in between. The CDR3 covers 15 residues. Germline CDR1 and CDR2: GTSNPN and SVGIG (reference sequence). The CDR3 reads CAWSGSGLRDEKLFF. In nucleotides, the CDR3 is TGTGCCTGGAGTGGGTCAGGCCTAAGGGATGAAAAACTGTTTTTT.

V gene TRBV6-5 combines with J gene TRBJ2-7; TRBD1 or TRBD2 may be the D gene (5 bases each). Trimming removed 0 bases from V and 4 bases from J, with 13 bases in between. CDR1 and CDR2 (germline): MNHEY, SVGAGI. This CDR3 spans 15 amino acids. Written as DNA, the CDR3 is TGTGCCAGCAGTTACTCGCCCGGGGCGGGTTACGAGCAGTACTTC. Translating it yields CASSYSPGAGYEQYF.